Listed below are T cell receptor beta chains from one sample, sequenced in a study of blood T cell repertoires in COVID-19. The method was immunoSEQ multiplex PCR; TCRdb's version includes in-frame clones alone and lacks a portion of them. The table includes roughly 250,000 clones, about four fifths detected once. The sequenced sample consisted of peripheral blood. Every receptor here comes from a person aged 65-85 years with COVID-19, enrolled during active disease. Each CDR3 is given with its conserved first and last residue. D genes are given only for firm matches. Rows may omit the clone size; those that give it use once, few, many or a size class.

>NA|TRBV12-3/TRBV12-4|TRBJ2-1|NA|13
TGTGCCAGCAGCTACTCTACGGCGGATGAGCAGTTCTTC
CASSYSTADEQFF
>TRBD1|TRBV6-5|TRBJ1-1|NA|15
TGTGCCAGCAGTTTCGAGACAGGGTTGGGCACTGAAGCTTTCTTT
CASSFETGLGTEAFF
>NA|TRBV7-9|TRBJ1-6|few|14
TGTGCCAGCAGCTCGGGGAGCCCAATTTCACCCCTCCACTTT
CASSSGSPISPLHF
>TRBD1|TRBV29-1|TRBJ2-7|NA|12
TGCAGCGTGGGGACAGGGGGAAGGGAGCAGTACTTC
CSVGTGGREQYF
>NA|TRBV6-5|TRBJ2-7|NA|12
TGTGCCAGCAAGCAGGGTTCCTACGAGCAGTACTTC
CASKQGSYEQYF
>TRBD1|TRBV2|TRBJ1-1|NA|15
TGTGCCAGCAGTCCGAACAGGGGTCTGAGCACTGAAGCTTTCTTT
CASSPNRGLSTEAFF
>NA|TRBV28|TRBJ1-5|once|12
TGTGCCAGCCGTACAGTGAATCAGCCCCAGCATTTT
CASRTVNQPQHF
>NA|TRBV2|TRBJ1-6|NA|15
TGTGCCAGCAGTGAAGGGGGGGGGCATAATTCACCCCTCCACTTT
CASSEGGGHNSPLHF
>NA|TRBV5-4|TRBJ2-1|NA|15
TGTGCCAGCAGCTTGGGTCAGAGAGGTAGCAATGAGCAGTTCTTC
CASSLGQRGSNEQFF
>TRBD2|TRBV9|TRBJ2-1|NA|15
TGTGCCAGCAGCGAGAGCGGGAGGTTCTACAATGAGCAGTTCTTC
CASSESGRFYNEQFF
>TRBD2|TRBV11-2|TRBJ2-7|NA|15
TGTGCCAGCAGCTTAGCTGCGGGGGAGCCCTACGAGCAGTACTTC
CASSLAAGEPYEQYF
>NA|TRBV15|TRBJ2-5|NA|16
TGTGCCACCAGCAGGTCAGGGGCGCGAGTCGAAGAGACCCAGTACTTC
CATSRSGARVEETQYF
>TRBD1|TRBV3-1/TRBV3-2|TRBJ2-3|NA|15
TGTGCCAGCAGCCAAAGGGGGCGTCCTGCAGATACGCAGTATTTT
CASSQRGRPADTQYF
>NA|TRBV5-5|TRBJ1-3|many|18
TGTGCCAGCAGCTTGCGGAGCCAAAACCTTCTCTCTGGAAACACCATATATTTT
CASSLRSQNLLSGNTIYF
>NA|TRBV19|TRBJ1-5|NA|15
TGTGCCAGTAGTATGGGGGGGGGACGCAATCAGCCCCAGCATTTT
CASSMGGGRNQPQHF
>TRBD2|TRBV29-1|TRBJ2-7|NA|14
TGCAGCGTGACATTAACTAGCGCAGACTACGAGCAGTACTTC
CSVTLTSADYEQYF
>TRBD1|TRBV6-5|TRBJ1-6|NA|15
TGTGCCAGCATCCCAAACAGGGGAAGCAATTCACCCCTCCACTTT
CASIPNRGSNSPLHF
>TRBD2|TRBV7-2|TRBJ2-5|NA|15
TGTGCCAGCAGCTTACAGCGGGGGGTTGCAGAGACCCAGTACTTC
CASSLQRGVAETQYF
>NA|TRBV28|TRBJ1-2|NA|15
TGTGCCAGCAGTTTCGGTGAGGTAGCTAACTATGGCTACACCTTC
CASSFGEVANYGYTF
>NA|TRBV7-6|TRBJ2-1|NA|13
TGTGCCAGCAGCAGCGGGCTACACAATGAGCAGTTCTTC
CASSSGLHNEQFF
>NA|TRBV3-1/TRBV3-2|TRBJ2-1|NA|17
TGTGCCAGCAGCCAAGGGTTAGCGGTGCTAGTCTCCCATGAGCAGTTCTTC
CASSQGLAVLVSHEQFF
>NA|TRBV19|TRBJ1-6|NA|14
TGTGCCAGTAGTATCCAGCGGTCATTGGCACCCCTCCACTTT
CASSIQRSLAPLHF
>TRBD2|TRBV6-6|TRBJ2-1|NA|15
TGTGCCAGCAGTTATACGACGGGAGGGCCCAATGAGCAGTTCTTC
CASSYTTGGPNEQFF
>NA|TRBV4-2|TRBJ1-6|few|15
TGTGCCAGCAGCCTTTCGACAGGAAATAATTCACCCCTCCACTTT
CASSLSTGNNSPLHF
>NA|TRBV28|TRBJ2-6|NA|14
TGTGCCAGCAGTTTATATATTTCGGCCAACGTCCTGACTTTC
CASSLYISANVLTF
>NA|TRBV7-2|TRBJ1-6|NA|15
TGTGCCAGCAGCTTAGCAATCGGGGAGGGTGCACCCCTCCACTTT
CASSLAIGEGAPLHF
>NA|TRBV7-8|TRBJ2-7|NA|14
TGTGCCAGCAGCACGCCTAGCATCTTCTACGAGCAGTACTTC
CASSTPSIFYEQYF
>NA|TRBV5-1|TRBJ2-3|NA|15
TGCGCCAGCAGCTTGAGACTAGAGGGCAGGGATACGCAGTATTTT
CASSLRLEGRDTQYF
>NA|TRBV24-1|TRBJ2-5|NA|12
TGTGCCACCAGTGATTTGGGCGGGACCCAGTACTTC
CATSDLGGTQYF
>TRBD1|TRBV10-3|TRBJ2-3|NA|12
TGTGCCTCGAGGGGGCTAACAGATACGCAGTATTTT
CASRGLTDTQYF
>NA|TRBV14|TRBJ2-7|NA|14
TGTGCCAGCAGCCTACGGCCCGGAGGTCTCGAGCAGTACTTC
CASSLRPGGLEQYF
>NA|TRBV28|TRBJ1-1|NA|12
TGTGCCAGCAGCCCTTTTAAAACTGAAGCTTTCTTT
CASSPFKTEAFF
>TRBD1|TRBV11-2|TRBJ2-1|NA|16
TGTGCCAGCAGCTTAGGGCTGGGACAGGGCTACAATGAGCAGTTCTTC
CASSLGLGQGYNEQFF
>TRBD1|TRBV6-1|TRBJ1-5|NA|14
TGTGCCAGCAGTGAAACGAGGGGGCATCAGCCCCAGCATTTT
CASSETRGHQPQHF
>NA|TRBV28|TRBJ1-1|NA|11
TGTGCCAGCAGGGGCGCCGCTGAAGCTTTCTTT
CASRGAAEAFF
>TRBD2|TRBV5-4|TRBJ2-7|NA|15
TGTGCCAGCAGCTTGTACAATAGCGGGAGCTACGAGCAGTACTTC
CASSLYNSGSYEQYF
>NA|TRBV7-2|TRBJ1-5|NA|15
TGTGCCAGCAGCTTAGGGAGGGGGGGGTATCAGCCCCAGCATTTT
CASSLGRGGYQPQHF
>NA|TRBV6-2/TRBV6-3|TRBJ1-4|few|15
TGTGCCAGCAGTTACTCCGGTGCAACTAATGAAAAACTGTTTTTT
CASSYSGATNEKLFF
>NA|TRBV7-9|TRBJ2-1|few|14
TGTGCCAGCAGCCTCTCCGTGGGCGGGATCGGACAGTTCTTC
CASSLSVGGIGQFF
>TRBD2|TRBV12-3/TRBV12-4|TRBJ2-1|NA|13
TGTGCCAGCAGTCCTGGCGGGGGAAATGAGCAGTTCTTC
CASSPGGGNEQFF
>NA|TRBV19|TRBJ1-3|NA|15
TGTGCCAGTAGTACAGACAGGTCCTCTGGAAACACCATATATTTT
CASSTDRSSGNTIYF
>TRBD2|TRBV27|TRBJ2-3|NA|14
TGTGCCAGCAGTCGACTAGCGGGAGGGGATACGCAGTATTTT
CASSRLAGGDTQYF
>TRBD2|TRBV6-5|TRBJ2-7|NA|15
TGTGCCAGCATTGCCTTAGCGGGGGCGAACTACGAGCAGTACTTC
CASIALAGANYEQYF
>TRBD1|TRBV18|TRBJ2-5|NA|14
TGTGCCAGCTCACCACCGGGGACAGGGGAAACCCAGTACTTC
CASSPPGTGETQYF
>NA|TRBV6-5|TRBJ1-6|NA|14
TGTGCCAGCAGCCTTCACGGGAATAATTCACCCCTCCACTTT
CASSLHGNNSPLHF
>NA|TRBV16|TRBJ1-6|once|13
TGTGCCAGCAGCCCACGGGGGGGTTCACCCCTCCACTTT
CASSPRGGSPLHF
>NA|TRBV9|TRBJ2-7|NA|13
TGTGCCAGCAGCGTAGAGGGGCAGGGCGGGCAGTACTTC
CASSVEGQGGQYF
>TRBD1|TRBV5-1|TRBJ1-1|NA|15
TGCGCCAGCAGCTTGGGTTTGGGACAGGGGACTGAAGCTTTCTTT
CASSLGLGQGTEAFF
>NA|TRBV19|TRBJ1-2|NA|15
TGTGCCAGTAGTACCAGACGGGAAGCTAACTATGGCTACACCTTC
CASSTRREANYGYTF
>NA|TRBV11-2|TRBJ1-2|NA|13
TGTGCCAGCAGCTTAGCAGGGTTCTATGGCTACACCTTC
CASSLAGFYGYTF
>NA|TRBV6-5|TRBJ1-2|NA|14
TGTGCCAGCAGTTTTACAGGGCTGTCCTATGGCTACACCTTC
CASSFTGLSYGYTF
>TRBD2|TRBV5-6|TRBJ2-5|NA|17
TGTGCCAGCAGCTGGAGATCACTAGCGGGGGGGCGGGAGACCCAGTACTTC
CASSWRSLAGGRETQYF
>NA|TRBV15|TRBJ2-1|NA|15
TGTGCCACCAGCAGAGATGTTGGCGGGGACAATGAGCAGTTCTTC
CATSRDVGGDNEQFF
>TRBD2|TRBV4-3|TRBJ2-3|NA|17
TGCGCCAGCAGCCTTATTCCTAGCGGGAGTGGAGGGGATACGCAGTATTTT
CASSLIPSGSGGDTQYF
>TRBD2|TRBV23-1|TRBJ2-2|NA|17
TGCGCCAGCAGGGGAACTAGCGGGGGGGTTTGCACCGGGGAGCTGTTTTTT
CASRGTSGGVCTGELFF
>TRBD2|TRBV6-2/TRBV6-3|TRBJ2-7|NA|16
TGTGCCAGCAACCCTAGCGGGGGACAAACACCCTACGAGCAGTACTTC
CASNPSGGQTPYEQYF